This TCR beta chain derives from a study of beta chain features in type 1 diabetes. Whole-study results and caveats: Moderate yet significant TCRB CDR3 shortening was seen in Type 1 diabetes patients in all four CD4+ subsets.

In regard to this clone: Its antigen remains unknown.

Germline V gene data show CDR1 as SGHTA and CDR2 as FQGTGA. The length of the CDR3 is 17 residues. V gave up 5 bases and J gave up 4 bases; unmatched junction bases: 8. All of the isolated RNA was reverse transcribed, so expressed TCRB transcripts were sequenced. Here immunoSEQ multiplex PCR was the method, and the copy in TCRdb shows in-frame clones only, minus some. The sample holds 150,000 to 190,000 clones, 10% seen once. Sequenced: central memory CD4+ T cells from blood. The chain is built from TRBV7-3 and TRBJ2-1; 13 bases fit TRBD2. The sequence derives from a man aged 25-45 years with type 1 diabetes. The CDR3 spells CASSPRTSGSLYNEQFF. DNA for the CDR3: TGTGCCAGCAGCCCCCGGACTAGCGGGAGCCTTTACAATGAGCAGTTCTTC.